Presented here are 31 T cell receptor beta chains from one specimen sequenced in a study of T cells in Graves' hyperthyroidism and ophthalmopathy. TCR beta CDR3 region amplification was performed from RNA transcripts. Carried out on the TCR CDR3, a first-round RT-PCR used the HTBI primer set. TCRdb ran MiXCR on the multiplex PCR reads and lists one entry per CDR3 protein. The sample records approximately 370,000 distinct CDR3 sequences, about 17% being singletons. Sequencing was performed on blood. The source is a woman in her 30s with Graves' hyperthyroidism that later progressed to Graves' ophthalmopathy.

Many counts were recorded for this clonotype. The chain recombines TRBV29-1 with TRBJ2-1; TRBD2 matches at 11 bases. The CDR3 covers 15 residues. Germline loops: CDR1 SQVTM, CDR2 ANQGSEA. Trimming at V came to 7 bases and at J to 7 bases, leaving 12 bases not matched to a gene. CDR3: CSAEPTSGRSNEQFF. The CDR3 DNA follows: TGCAGCGCAGAACCCACTAGCGGGAGAAGTAATGAGCAGTTCTTC.

This clonotype was counted ten times or more. V is TRBV7-6 and J is TRBJ1-5; D not certain. Per germline, CDR1 SGHVS and CDR2 FNYEAQ. V was cut by 1 base and J by 7 bases, with 8 bases left in between. CDR3 size: 13 residues. CDR3 bases: TGTGCCAGCAGCTTAGACTTGCGGCAGCCCCAGCATTTT. Translation gives CASSLDLRQPQHF.

This clonotype showed up many times. CDR3 amino acids: CASSSEWRGWGEKLFF. The CDR3 bases are TGTGCCAGCAGTTCCGAGTGGAGGGGTTGGGGTGAAAAACTGTTTTTT. The genes are TRBV12-3 or TRBV12-4 and TRBJ1-4; D perhaps matches TRBD1 (5 bases). Trimming left V 4 bases short and J 7 bases short, with 19 bases between. The CDR3 is 16 residues long.

This clonotype was counted only a few times. V and J are TRBV29-1 and TRBJ1-1; D may be TRBD1 (6 bases). CDR3 length: 12 amino acids. In germline, CDR1 is SQVTM, CDR2 ANQGSEA. Between the trimmed V and J ends, which lost 4 bases and 2 bases, there was a span of 8 bases. The CDR3 region is CSVGQVNTEAFF. Written as DNA, the CDR3 is TGCAGCGTTGGACAGGTTAACACTGAAGCTTTCTTT.

The gene calls are TRBV9 and TRBJ2-5; D gene unclear. Trimming removed 4 bases from V and 4 bases from J, with 17 bases in between. Germline lookup yields CDR1 SGDLS and CDR2 YYNGEE. The CDR3 totals 15 residues. The CDR3 DNA follows: TGTGCCAGCAGCTTACAAGGTAGTAGCATAGAGACCCAGTACTTC. This sequence encodes CASSLQGSSIETQYF.

This clonotype was recorded many times. This chain joins TRBV2 and TRBJ1-5, with TRBD1 matching 10 bases. The J segment lost 4 bases and the V segment lost 4 bases, leaving 7 bases of the junction unmatched. The CDR3 covers 16 residues. In germline, CDR1 is SNHLY, CDR2 FYNNEI. The CDR3 nucleotides read TGTGCCAGCAGTGTAACTGACAGGGGGCGGAATCAGCCCCAGCATTTT. This gives the protein CASSVTDRGRNQPQHF.

This clonotype was found a few times. The rearrangement uses TRBV30 and TRBJ2-7; tentatively, D is TRBD1 (6 bases). Trimming pared 3 bases from V and 0 bases from J, leaving 12 bases between. CDR1 and CDR2 (germline): GTSNPN, SVGIG (reference sequence). This CDR3 has 14 amino acids. CDR3 bases: TGTGCCTGGAGCTTGGGGGCAGTCTCCTACGAGCAGTACTTC. This sequence encodes CAWSLGAVSYEQYF.

At least ten counts were recorded for this clonotype. The CDR3 spells CSVEQGARYEQYF. DNA of the CDR3: TGCAGCGTTGAACAGGGAGCTCGCTACGAGCAGTACTTC. This sequence joins TRBV29-1 and TRBJ2-7, with D perhaps given as TRBD1 or TRBD2 (5 bases each). Trimming took 2 bases from V and 3 from J, leaving 11 bases between them. Looked up from germline, CDR1 is SQVTM and CDR2 is ANQGSEA. This CDR3 contains 13 residues.

The table lists this clonotype with many counts. The genes are TRBV7-8 and TRBJ2-5, with no clear D. CDR1 and CDR2 (germline): SGHVS, FQNEAQ. Trimming cost V 1 base and J 1 base, with 10 bases left between them. The CDR3 has 15 amino acids. CDR3 in DNA: TGTGCCAGCAGCTTAGGGGGATCGGTCCAAGAGACCCAGTACTTC. This translates into CASSLGGSVQETQYF.

In this sample, this clonotype turned up a few times. This chain joins TRBV24-1 and TRBJ2-1, with 7 bases that match TRBD1. The junction had 12 bases not matched to a gene; V was cut back by 8 bases and J by 9 bases. CDR1 and CDR2 (germline): KGHDR, SFDVKD. This CDR3 spans 14 amino acids. CDR3 DNA sequence: TGTGCCACCATGGGGGCAGGGGGTTCCGGTGAGCAGTTCTTC. Its protein product is CATMGAGGSGEQFF.

This clonotype was detected ten times or more. J is TRBJ1-2 and V is TRBV24-1; D may be TRBD1 (5 bases). Trimming took off 4 bases at V and 2 bases at J, with 10 bases between the two ends. Germline loops: CDR1 KGHDR, CDR2 SFDVKD. CDR3 size: 14 residues. The CDR3 is CATSENDRNYGYTF. CDR3 sequence (DNA): TGTGCCACCAGTGAAAATGACAGAAACTATGGCTACACCTTC.

The sample holds a few counts of this clonotype. The V gene is TRBV29-1, the J gene TRBJ2-1; TRBD2 aligns across 8 bases. CDR1 is SQVTM and CDR2 is ANQGSEA in the germline V gene. The CDR3 has 16 residues. V was clipped by 1 base and J by 6 bases; unmatched bases: 11. CDR3 coding DNA: TGCAGCGTTGAAGTCGCCGGGACTAGATTCATCAATGAGCAGTTCTTC. This encodes CSVEVAGTRFINEQFF.

This clonotype was counted many times. V is TRBV6-1 and J is TRBJ2-5, with 9 bases lining up with TRBD1. The germline gives CDR1 MNHNS, CDR2 SASEGT. The CDR3 runs 14 residues. J lost 5 bases, V lost 8 bases, and 9 bases had no gene match. In DNA form, the CDR3 reads TGTGCCAGCGAAGTAGGGACAGGGACCGAGACCCAGTACTTC. This sequence encodes CASEVGTGTETQYF.

This clonotype came up a few times. The chain links TRBV7-2 to TRBJ2-1; 9 positions match TRBD1. Germline V gives CDR1 SGHTA, CDR2 FQGNSA. The CDR3 is made up of 14 amino acids. V lost 4 bases and J lost 6; bases outside the gene matches: 4. The CDR3 sequence: CASSSDRGINEQFF. CDR3 in DNA: TGTGCCAGCAGCTCGGACAGGGGAATCAATGAGCAGTTCTTC.

In its sample, this clonotype was seen a few times. V gene TRBV27 combines with J gene TRBJ2-5, with 8 bases lining up with TRBD2. There are 13 residues in the CDR3. Trimming at V came to 3 bases and at J to 7 bases, leaving 4 bases not matched to a gene. Looked up from germline, CDR1 is MNHEY and CDR2 is SMNVEV (reference sequence). CDR3 in DNA: TGTGCCAGCAGTTTGCCGGGGGGGGTGACCCAGTACTTC. This gives the protein CASSLPGGVTQYF.

The J gene is TRBJ1-2, the V gene TRBV4-1; D remains unclear. With 1 base removed from V and 7 bases from J, the gap between germline ends came to 13 bases. The CDR3 has 14 residues. Germline assignment: CDR1 MGHRA and CDR2 YSYEKL. CDR3 coding DNA: TGCGCCAGCAGCCAAGTCGTCAACCAGCTTGGCTACACCTTC. Translated: CASSQVVNQLGYTF.

This clonotype was counted only a few times. This chain joins TRBV5-1 and TRBJ2-7, with 11 bases aligning to TRBD2. Germline V gene lookup returns CDR1 SGHRS and CDR2 YFSETQ. The CDR3 totals 16 residues. J was trimmed by 2 bases and V by 1 base; bases with no gene match: 5. The CDR3 bases are TGCGCCAGCAGCTTGTACGGGACTAGCGGAACCTACGAGCAGTACTTC. Encoded protein: CASSLYGTSGTYEQYF.

This clonotype was observed at least ten times. This chain uses TRBV9 with TRBJ2-5; tentatively, D is TRBD2 (5 bases). Per the germline V gene, CDR1 is SGDLS and CDR2 is YYNGEE. The CDR3 length is 14 residues. The V and J ends lost 0 bases and 5 bases respectively, with 11 bases between them. CDR3 in amino acids: CASSVVGGEETQYF. The CDR3 coding sequence is TGTGCCAGCAGCGTAGTAGGTGGGGAGGAGACCCAGTACTTC.

This clonotype has ten or more counts. The chain has TRBV28 and TRBJ1-1; a possible D gene is TRBD1 (6 bases). The germline V gene has CDR1 MDHEN and CDR2 SYDVKM. This CDR3 region has 14 residues. V lost 6 bases to trimming and J lost 4 bases, with 15 bases between them. The CDR3 sequence: CASSLEGGSTEAFF. Written as DNA, the CDR3 is TGTGCCAGCAGCCTTGAGGGGGGAAGCACTGAAGCTTTCTTT.

The sample holds many counts of this clonotype. V and J are TRBV28 and TRBJ1-5; D unclear. Germline CDR1 and CDR2: MDHEN and SYDVKM. The CDR3 runs 17 residues. Deletions cut 1 base from V and 2 bases from J, with 15 bases between. For the CDR3, the DNA is TGTGCCAGCAGTTTATACAACTCCCCAGTGGGCAATCAGCCCCAGCATTTT. Residues: CASSLYNSPVGNQPQHF.

This clonotype occurred many times. CDR3 region: CASSPAQGAGTEAFF. The CDR3 region has the DNA TGTGCCAGCTCACCGGCTCAGGGGGCCGGCACTGAAGCTTTCTTT. The chain combines TRBV18 with TRBJ1-1; 8 bases agree with TRBD1. The CDR3 consists of 15 residues. The trim removed 3 bases at V and 4 bases at J, leaving 7 bases unmatched. Germline-derived CDR1 and CDR2 are KGHSH and LQKENI.

Points on this clonotype: One base away lies a much larger clone, so this may be a sequencing read error. The gene calls are TRBV5-6 and TRBJ1-5; D call uncertain. The CDR3 has 15 residues. Germline V gives CDR1 SGHDT, CDR2 YYEEEE. This CDR3 reads CASNLLVQGNQPQHF. The CDR3, as DNA: TGTGCCAGCAACTTGTTAGTCCAGGGCAATCAGCCCCAGCATTTT.

This clonotype was observed many times. V gene TRBV4-2 combines with J gene TRBJ2-2; D may correspond to TRBD1 or TRBD2 (6 bases each). This CDR3 region has 16 residues. Germline CDR1 reads LGHNA; CDR2 reads YNFKEQ. Trimming took 3 bases from V and 0 from J, leaving 11 bases between them. As DNA, the CDR3 is TGTGCCAGCAGCCATTCGGAGGGGGCGAACACCGGGGAGCTGTTTTTT. The encoded protein is CASSHSEGANTGELFF.

This clonotype was picked up many times. The V gene is TRBV18, the J gene TRBJ2-2, with D unresolved. Between the trimmed V and J ends, which lost 0 bases and 0 bases, there was a span of 8 bases. Germline V gene lookup returns CDR1 KGHSH and CDR2 LQKENI. The CDR3 is 16 residues long. The CDR3 spells CASSPPYRANTGELFF. CDR3 sequence (DNA): TGTGCCAGCTCACCACCGTACAGAGCGAACACCGGGGAGCTGTTTTTT.

Only one count was recorded for this clonotype. The gene calls are TRBV25-1 and TRBJ2-2; D unclear. CDR3 length: 16 residues. The V and J ends lost 0 bases and 0 bases respectively, with 8 bases between them. The germline gives CDR1 MGHDK, CDR2 SYGVNS. The CDR3 spells CASSEYGHPNTGELFF. DNA of the CDR3: TGTGCCAGCAGTGAATACGGGCACCCGAACACCGGGGAGCTGTTTTTT.

Ten or more counts support this clonotype. The rearrangement joins TRBV30 to TRBJ2-6; 9 bases map to TRBD1. The CDR3 spans 14 residues. Germline CDR1 reads GTSNPN; CDR2 reads SVGIG (reference sequence). V trimming: 5 bases; J trimming: 1 base; junction bases outside the gene matches: 0. CDR3 region: CAWGQGSGANVLTF. The CDR3 bases are TGTGCCTGGGGACAGGGGTCTGGGGCCAACGTCCTGACTTTC.

There are many counts of this clonotype. This sequence joins TRBV5-5 and TRBJ2-7, with D perhaps TRBD1 (6 bases). CDR3 length: 13 residues. The ends were cut back, 1 base at V and 6 bases at J, with 11 bases in the middle. In germline, CDR1 is SGHKS, CDR2 YYEKEE (reference sequence). The CDR3 here is CASSLLGGREQYF. The CDR3 bases are TGTGCCAGCAGCTTGTTAGGGGGTCGCGAGCAGTACTTC. Supplemented by reference TRBV5-5 and TRBJ2-7, the full variable domain reads DAGVTQSPTHLIKTRGQQVTLRCSPISGHKSVSWYQQVLGQGPQFIFQYYEKEERGRGNFPDRFSARQFPNYSSELNVNALLLGDSALYLCASSLLGGREQYFGPGTRLTVT.

This clonotype was detected ten times or more. This sequence joins TRBV28 and TRBJ1-2; 10 nucleotides line up with TRBD1. The CDR3 has 13 residues. Germline loops: CDR1 MDHEN, CDR2 SYDVKM. V gave up 6 bases and J gave up 8 bases; unmatched junction bases: 6. CDR3 region: CASRTTGGAGYTF. CDR3 DNA: TGTGCCAGCAGGACGACAGGGGGCGCCGGCTACACCTTC.

This clonotype occurred many times. This chain joins TRBV12-3 or TRBV12-4 and TRBJ2-3, with D unresolved. CDR3 size: 14 residues. V lost 7 bases and J lost 1, with 12 bases in between. In DNA form, the CDR3 reads TGTGCCAGCACCCCCCTGGCGGGCACAGATACGCAGTATTTT. It specifies CASTPLAGTDTQYF.

CDR3 DNA sequence: TGTGCCAGCAGCTTATGGGGCAGGGGAGTCAGCACAGATACGCAGTATTTT. This gives the protein CASSLWGRGVSTDTQYF. V usage is TRBV7-8 and J usage is TRBJ2-3, with D perhaps TRBD1 (6 bases). Between the trimmed V and J ends, which lost 2 bases and 0 bases, there was a span of 15 bases. CDR1 is SGHVS, CDR2 FQNEAQ, per germline. The CDR3 is 17 residues long.

This clonotype was detected many times. The V and J genes are TRBV6-1 and TRBJ2-3, with D possibly called TRBD1 or TRBD2 (6 bases each). The CDR3 sequence is 15 residues long. V lost 5 bases and J lost 3, with 15 bases in between. In germline, CDR1 is MNHNS, CDR2 SASEGT. In DNA, the CDR3 is TGTGCCAGCAGTTGGTTACAGGGAGGTACAGATACGCAGTATTTT. This gives the protein CASSWLQGGTDTQYF.